This TCR beta chain was found in a study of T cell responses to AZD1222 COVID-19 vaccine. CDR3 length: 17 residues. Germline V CDR1 and CDR2: SGHRS, YFSETQ. V lost 0 bases to trimming and J lost 1 base; unmatched junction nucleotides: 5. The study, taken as a whole, reports: Regions 160-218 and 743-854 dominated among vaccine-associated CD4 TCRs spanning spike.

In the case of this clone: What it recognizes is unknown.

The assay was immunoSEQ multiplex PCR, and TCRdb's table has in-frame clones only and misses some. The profile shows some 86,000 clones, roughly 94% of them singletons. The TCR originated in an adult in good health. The specimen comprised peripheral blood, sampled on day 0 of AZD1222 vaccination. J is TRBJ2-3 and V is TRBV5-1; 10 bases match TRBD1. The chain's CDR3 is CASSLAATGGGTDTQYF. As DNA, the CDR3 is TGCGCCAGCAGCTTGGCCGCGACAGGGGGCGGCACAGATACGCAGTATTTT.